Detailed here is one T cell receptor beta chain. Its specificity is not known. The germline gene is not matched at one end of the junction; a read error may be the cause. This specimen comes from a study of OX40 agonist ivuxolimab in advanced cancers. Looked up from germline, CDR1 is LNHDA and CDR2 is SQIVND (reference sequence). There are 11 residues in the CDR3. General study findings and limits: Some of the nonresponding patients also showed low levels of normalized T-cell clonal expansion.

Only in-frame clones appear in the TCRdb table, and some are missing; sequencing was by immunoSEQ multiplex PCR. The repertoire consists of about 18,000 clones, with 70% to 85% occurring once and the leading ten covering under 20%. This TCR derives from an adult with an advanced solid tumor such as melanoma, head and neck, liver or kidney cancer. This sequence joins TRBV19 and TRBJ1-1, with D perhaps matching TRBD1 (6 bases). This specimen consisted of CD4+ or CD8+ T cells sorted from blood, obtained in a trial of the OX40 agonist ivuxolimab. CDR3 DNA sequence: TGTGCCAATAGTACAGGGTTAGAAGCTTTCTTT. Amino acids: CANSTGLEAFF. Variable domain in full (rest from reference TRBV19 and TRBJ1-1): DGGITQSPKYLFRKEGQNVTLSCEQNLNHDAMYWYRQDPGQGLRLIYYSQIVNDFQKGDIAEGYSVSREKKESFPLTVTSAQKNPTAFYLCANSTGLEAFFGQGTRLTVV.